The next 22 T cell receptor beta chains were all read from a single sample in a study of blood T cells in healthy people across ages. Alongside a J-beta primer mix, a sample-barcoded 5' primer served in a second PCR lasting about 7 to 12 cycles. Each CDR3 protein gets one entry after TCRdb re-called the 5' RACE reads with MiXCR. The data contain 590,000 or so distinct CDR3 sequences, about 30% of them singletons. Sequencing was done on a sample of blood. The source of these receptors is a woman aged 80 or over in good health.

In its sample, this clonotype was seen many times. Here the CDR3 reads CASRPRGQDQETQYF. DNA for the CDR3: TGTGCCAGCAGGCCGAGGGGACAGGACCAAGAGACCCAGTACTTC. The chain employs TRBV6-5 and TRBJ2-5; TRBD1 matches 8 bases. The CDR3 contains 15 residues. Germline CDR1 reads MNHEY; CDR2 reads SVGAGI. Trimming cost V 6 bases and J 0 bases; bases outside gene matches: 6.

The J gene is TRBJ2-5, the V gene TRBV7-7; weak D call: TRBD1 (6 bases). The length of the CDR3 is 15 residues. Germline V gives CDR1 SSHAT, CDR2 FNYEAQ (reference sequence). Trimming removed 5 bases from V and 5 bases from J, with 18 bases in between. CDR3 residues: CASSRVQGRGETQYF. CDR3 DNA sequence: TGTGCCAGCAGCCGTGTACAGGGTCGTGGGGAGACCCAGTACTTC.

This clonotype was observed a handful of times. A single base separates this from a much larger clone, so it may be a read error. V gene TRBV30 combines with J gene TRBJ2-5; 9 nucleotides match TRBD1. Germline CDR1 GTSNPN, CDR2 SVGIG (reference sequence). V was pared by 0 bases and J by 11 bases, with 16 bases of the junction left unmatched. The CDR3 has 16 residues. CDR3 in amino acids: CAWSVVGTGWNNEQYF. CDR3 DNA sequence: TGTGCCTGGAGTGTTGTAGGGACAGGGTGGAACAATGAGCAGTACTTC.

This CDR3 reads CSAVGTGQETQYF. The CDR3 nucleotides read TGCAGTGCTGTAGGGACAGGGCAAGAGACCCAGTACTTC. J is TRBJ2-5 and V is TRBV20-1; TRBD1 matches at 9 bases. Germline CDR1 is DFQATT and CDR2 is SNEGSKA (reference sequence). With V trimmed by 5 bases and J by 2 bases, 3 bases remained unmatched. The CDR3 sequence is 13 residues long.

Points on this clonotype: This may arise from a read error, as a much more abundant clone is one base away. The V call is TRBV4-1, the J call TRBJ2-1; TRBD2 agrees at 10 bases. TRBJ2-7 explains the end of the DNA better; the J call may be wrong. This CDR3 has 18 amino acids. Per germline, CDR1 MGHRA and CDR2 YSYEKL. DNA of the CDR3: TGCGCCAGCAGCCAAGGGCTAGCGGGGGTTGGCTCCTACAATGAGCAGTACTTC. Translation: CASSQGLAGVGSYNEQYF.

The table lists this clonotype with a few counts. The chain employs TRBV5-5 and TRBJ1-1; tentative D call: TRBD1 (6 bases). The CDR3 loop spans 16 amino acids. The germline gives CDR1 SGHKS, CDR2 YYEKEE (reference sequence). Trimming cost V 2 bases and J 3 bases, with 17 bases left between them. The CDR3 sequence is CASSFWRDNLYTEAFF. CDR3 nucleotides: TGTGCCAGCAGCTTTTGGAGGGACAACCTATACACTGAAGCTTTCTTT.

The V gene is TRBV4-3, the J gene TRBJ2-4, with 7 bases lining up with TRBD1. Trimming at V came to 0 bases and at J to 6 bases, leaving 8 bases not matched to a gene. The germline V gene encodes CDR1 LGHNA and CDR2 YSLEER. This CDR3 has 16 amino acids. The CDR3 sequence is CASSQDKGADGNIQYF. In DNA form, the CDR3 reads TGCGCCAGCAGCCAAGATAAGGGGGCTGACGGAAACATTCAGTACTTC.

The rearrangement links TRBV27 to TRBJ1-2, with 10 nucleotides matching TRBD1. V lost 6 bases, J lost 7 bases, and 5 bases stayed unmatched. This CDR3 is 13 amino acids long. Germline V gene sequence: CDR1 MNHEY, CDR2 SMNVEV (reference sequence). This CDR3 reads CASSLTGGIGYTF. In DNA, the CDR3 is TGTGCCAGCAGCCTGACAGGGGGCATTGGCTACACCTTC.

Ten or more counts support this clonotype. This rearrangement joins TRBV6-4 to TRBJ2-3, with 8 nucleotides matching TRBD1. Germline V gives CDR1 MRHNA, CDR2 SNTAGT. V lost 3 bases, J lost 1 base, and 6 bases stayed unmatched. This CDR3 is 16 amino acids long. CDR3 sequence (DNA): TGTGCCAGCAGTGATTACAGGGGGAGACGCACAGATACGCAGTATTTT. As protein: CASSDYRGRRTDTQYF.

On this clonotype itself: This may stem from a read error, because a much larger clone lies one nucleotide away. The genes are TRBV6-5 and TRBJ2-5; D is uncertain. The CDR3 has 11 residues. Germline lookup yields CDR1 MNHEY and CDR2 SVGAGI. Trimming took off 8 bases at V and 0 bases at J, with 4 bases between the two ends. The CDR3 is CASGDQETQYF. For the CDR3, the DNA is TGTGCCAGCGGGGACCAAGAGACCCAGTACTTC.

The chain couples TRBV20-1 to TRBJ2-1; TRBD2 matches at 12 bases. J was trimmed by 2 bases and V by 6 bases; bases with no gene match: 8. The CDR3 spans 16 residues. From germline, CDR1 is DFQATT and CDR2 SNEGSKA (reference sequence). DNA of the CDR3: TGCAGTGCGGGAGGACTAGCGGGGCCTACCTACAATGAGCAGTTCTTC. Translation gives CSAGGLAGPTYNEQFF.

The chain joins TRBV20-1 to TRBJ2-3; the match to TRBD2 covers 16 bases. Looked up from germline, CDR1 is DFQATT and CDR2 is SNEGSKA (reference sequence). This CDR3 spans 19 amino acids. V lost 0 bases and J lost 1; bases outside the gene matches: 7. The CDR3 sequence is CSARDPGLAGGRGTDTQYF. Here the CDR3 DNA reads TGCAGTGCTAGAGATCCGGGACTAGCGGGGGGGCGTGGCACAGATACGCAGTATTTT.

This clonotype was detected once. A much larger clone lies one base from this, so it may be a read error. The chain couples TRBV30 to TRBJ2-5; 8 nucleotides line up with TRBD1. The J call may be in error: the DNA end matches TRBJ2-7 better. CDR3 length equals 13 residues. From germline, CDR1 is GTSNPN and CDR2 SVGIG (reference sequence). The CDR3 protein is CAWRWSGGVEQYF. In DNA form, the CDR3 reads TGTGCCTGGAGGTGGTCAGGGGGCGTCGAGCAGTACTTC.

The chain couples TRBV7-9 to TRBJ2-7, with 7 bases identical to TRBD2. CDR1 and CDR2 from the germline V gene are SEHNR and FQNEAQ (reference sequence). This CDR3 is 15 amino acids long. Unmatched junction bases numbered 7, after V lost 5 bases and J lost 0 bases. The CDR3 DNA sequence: TGTGCCAGCAGCCCACTAAGCGGGGCCTCCTACGAGCAGTACTTC. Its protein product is CASSPLSGASYEQYF.

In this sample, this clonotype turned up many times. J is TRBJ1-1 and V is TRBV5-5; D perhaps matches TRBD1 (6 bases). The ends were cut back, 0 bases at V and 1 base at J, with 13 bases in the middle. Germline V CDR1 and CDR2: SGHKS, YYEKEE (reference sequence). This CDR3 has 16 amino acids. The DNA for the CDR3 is TGTGCCAGCAGCTTGGGACAGGAGATAAGGAACACTGAAGCTTTCTTT. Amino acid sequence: CASSLGQEIRNTEAFF.

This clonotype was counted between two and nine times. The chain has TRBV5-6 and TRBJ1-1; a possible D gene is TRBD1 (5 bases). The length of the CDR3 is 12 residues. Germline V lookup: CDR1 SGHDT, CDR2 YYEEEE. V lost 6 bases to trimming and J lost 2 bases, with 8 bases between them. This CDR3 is CASTTDNTEAFF. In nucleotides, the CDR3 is TGTGCCAGCACGACAGATAACACTGAAGCTTTCTTT.

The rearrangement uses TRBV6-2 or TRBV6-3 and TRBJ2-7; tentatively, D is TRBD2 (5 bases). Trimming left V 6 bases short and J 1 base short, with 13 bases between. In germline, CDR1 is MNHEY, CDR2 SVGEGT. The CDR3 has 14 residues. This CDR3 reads CASRAAGRSYEQYF. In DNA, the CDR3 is TGTGCCAGCAGGGCTGCGGGCAGGTCCTACGAGCAGTACTTC.

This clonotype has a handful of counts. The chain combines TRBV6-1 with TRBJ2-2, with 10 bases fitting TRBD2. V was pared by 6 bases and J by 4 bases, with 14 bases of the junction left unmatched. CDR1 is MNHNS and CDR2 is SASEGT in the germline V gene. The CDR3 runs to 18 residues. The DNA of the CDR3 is TGTGCCAGCAGACCTCAGCGGGGGGGTGCTTTGGGCACCGGGGAGCTGTTTTTT. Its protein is CASRPQRGGALGTGELFF.

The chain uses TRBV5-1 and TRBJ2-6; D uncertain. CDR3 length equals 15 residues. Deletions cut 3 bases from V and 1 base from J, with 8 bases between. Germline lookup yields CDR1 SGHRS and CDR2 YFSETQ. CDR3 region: CASSSPASGANVLTF. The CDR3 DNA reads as TGCGCCAGCAGCTCTCCCGCATCTGGGGCCAACGTCCTGACTTTC. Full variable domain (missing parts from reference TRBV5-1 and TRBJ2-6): KAGVTQTPRYLIKTRGQQVTLSCSPISGHRSVSWYQQTPGQGLQFLFEYFSETQRNKGNFPGRFSGRQFSNSRSEMNVSTLELGDSALYLCASSSPASGANVLTFGAGSRLTVL.

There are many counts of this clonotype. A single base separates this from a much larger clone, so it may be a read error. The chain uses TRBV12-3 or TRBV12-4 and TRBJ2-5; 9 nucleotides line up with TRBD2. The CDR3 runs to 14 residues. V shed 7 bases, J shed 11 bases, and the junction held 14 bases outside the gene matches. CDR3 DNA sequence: TGTGCCAGCACTTTGAGTCTAGCGGGGAGTGAGCAGTACTTC. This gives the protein CASTLSLAGSEQYF.

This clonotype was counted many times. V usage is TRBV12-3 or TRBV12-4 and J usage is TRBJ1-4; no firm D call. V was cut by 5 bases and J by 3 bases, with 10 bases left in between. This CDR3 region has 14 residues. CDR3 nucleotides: TGTGCCAGCAGTGCGACCGGGGCTAATGAAAAACTGTTTTTT. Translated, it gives CASSATGANEKLFF.

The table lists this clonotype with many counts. The CDR3 spells CSARTGANVLTF. DNA for the CDR3: TGCAGTGCAAGGACCGGGGCCAACGTCCTGACTTTC. The chain employs TRBV20-1 and TRBJ2-6; D is undetermined. The CDR3 sequence is 12 residues long. Trimming stripped 6 bases from V and 4 bases from J, with 7 bases between. Germline values: CDR1 DFQATT, CDR2 SNEGSKA (reference sequence).